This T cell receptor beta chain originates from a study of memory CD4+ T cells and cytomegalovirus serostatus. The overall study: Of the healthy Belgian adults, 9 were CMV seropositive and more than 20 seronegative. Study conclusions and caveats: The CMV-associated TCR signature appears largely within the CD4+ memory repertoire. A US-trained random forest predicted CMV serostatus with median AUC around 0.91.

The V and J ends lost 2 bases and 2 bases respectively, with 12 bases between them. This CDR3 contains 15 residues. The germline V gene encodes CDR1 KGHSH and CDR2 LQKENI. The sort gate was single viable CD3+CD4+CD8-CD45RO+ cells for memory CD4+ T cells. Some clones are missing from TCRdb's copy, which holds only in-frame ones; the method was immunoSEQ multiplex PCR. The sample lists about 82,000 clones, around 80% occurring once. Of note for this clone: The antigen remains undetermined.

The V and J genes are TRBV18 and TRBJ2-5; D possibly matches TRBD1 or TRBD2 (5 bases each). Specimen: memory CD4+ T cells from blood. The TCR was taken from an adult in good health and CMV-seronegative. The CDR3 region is CASSPNQGDQETQYF. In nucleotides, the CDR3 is TGTGCCAGCTCACCAAATCAGGGAGATCAAGAGACCCAGTACTTC.